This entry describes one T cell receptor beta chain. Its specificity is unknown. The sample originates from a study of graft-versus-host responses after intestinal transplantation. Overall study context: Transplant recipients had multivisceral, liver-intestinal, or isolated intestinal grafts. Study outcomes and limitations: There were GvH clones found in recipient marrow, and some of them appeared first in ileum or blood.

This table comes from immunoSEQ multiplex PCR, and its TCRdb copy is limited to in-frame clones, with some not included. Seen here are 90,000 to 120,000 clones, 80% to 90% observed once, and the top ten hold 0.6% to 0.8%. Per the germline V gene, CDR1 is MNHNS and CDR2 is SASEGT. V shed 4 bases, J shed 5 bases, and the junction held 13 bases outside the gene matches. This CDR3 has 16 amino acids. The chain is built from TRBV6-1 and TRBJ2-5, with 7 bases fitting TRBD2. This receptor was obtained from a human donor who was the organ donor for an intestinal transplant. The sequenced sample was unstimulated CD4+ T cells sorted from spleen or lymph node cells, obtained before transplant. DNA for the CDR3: TGTGCCAGCAGTGGTTGGGGAGCGGGGTTATCGGAGACCCAGTACTTC. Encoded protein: CASSGWGAGLSETQYF.